A selection of T cell receptor beta chains follows, all from one sample in a study of T-cell memory formation after mild COVID-19. MiXCR was run by TCRdb on the 5' RACE reads, yielding one entry per CDR3 protein. This table has about 500,000 distinct CDR3 sequences, roughly 22% appearing once. The specimen sequenced was PBMCs or a T cell subset sorted from them (not recorded which). The receptors were sampled from an adult woman who had mild COVID-19 (a few samples of this study predate the infection). Cell type and time point are not known. Both conserved end residues are part of each CDR3. A D gene is named only where the DNA matches it firmly. Clone sizes are given selectively: once, few, many, or a class where the clone is expanded.

j_gene,d_gene,v_gene,abundance,CDR3aa,CDR3nt
TRBJ2-1,TRBD1,TRBV7-9,many,CASSRQGAAYNEQFF,TGTGCCAGCAGCCGACAGGGTGCCGCCTACAATGAGCAGTTCTTC
TRBJ2-1,TRBD1,TRBV24-1,.,CATSDGTGTGYNEQFF,TGTGCCACCAGTGATGGTACCGGGACAGGCTACAATGAGCAGTTCTTC
TRBJ2-7,TRBD2,TRBV6-5,.,CASSYSSSGGDEQYF,TGTGCCAGCAGTTATTCGTCTAGCGGGGGAGACGAGCAGTACTTC
TRBJ2-2,.,TRBV6-5,.,CASSPIAGELFF,TGTGCCAGCAGTCCTATAGCCGGGGAGCTGTTTTTT
TRBJ2-2,TRBD2,TRBV19,.,CASIISGRSTGELFF,TGTGCCAGTATTATTAGCGGGAGAAGCACCGGGGAGCTGTTCTTT
TRBJ1-1,TRBD1,TRBV5-5,few,CASSLYRGGKVNTEAFF,TGTGCCAGCAGCTTGTACAGGGGGGGAAAGGTGAACACTGAAGCTTTCTTT
TRBJ1-4,.,TRBV12-3/TRBV12-4,few,CASSITRGLFF,TGTGCCAGCAGCATTACCAGGGGTCTGTTTTTT
TRBJ1-2,.,TRBV12-3/TRBV12-4,.,CASSLTRGGYTF,TGTGCCAGCAGTTTAACACGAGGCGGCTACACCTTC
TRBJ2-7,.,TRBV6-5,.,CASRRSGPSSYEQYF,TGTGCCAGCAGACGCAGCGGTCCCAGCTCCTACGAGCAGTACTTC
TRBJ2-5,.,TRBV5-1,many,CASSLALGSETQYF,TGCGCCAGCAGCTTGGCCTTGGGGAGCGAGACCCAGTACTTC
TRBJ1-1,.,TRBV5-1,.,CASSLGRQVLTEAFF,TGCGCCAGCAGCTTGGGACGACAGGTCCTCACTGAAGCTTTCTTT
TRBJ1-6,TRBD1,TRBV12-3/TRBV12-4,.,CASRHRDRVRGSPLHF,TGTGCCAGCAGACACCGCGACAGGGTTAGAGGGTCACCCCTCCACTTT
TRBJ2-7,.,TRBV7-3,.,CASTPPVTGPREQYF,TGTGCCAGCACTCCACCGGTTACAGGGCCCCGAGAGCAGTACTTC
TRBJ2-1,TRBD1,TRBV18,.,CASSQGQGKEFF,TGTGCCAGCTCACAGGGACAGGGGAAGGAGTTCTTC
TRBJ2-1,TRBD2,TRBV23-1,.,CASSQCLAGEPNEQFF,TGCGCCAGCAGTCAATGTCTAGCGGGAGAACCGAATGAGCAGTTCTTC
TRBJ2-1,TRBD1,TRBV5-1,few,CASSLQGGGHNEQFF,TGCGCCAGCAGCTTACAGGGGGGTGGCCACAATGAGCAGTTCTTC
TRBJ2-7,.,TRBV24-1,.,CATSDGENEQYF,TGTGCCACCAGTGATGGAGAAAACGAGCAGTACTTC
TRBJ1-1,TRBD1,TRBV12-3/TRBV12-4,.,CASSGGQSMNTEAFF,TGTGCCAGCAGTGGGGGACAGAGCATGAACACTGAAGCTTTCTTT
TRBJ2-7,TRBD1,TRBV6-5,.,CASSYGQGQTYEQYF,TGTGCCAGCAGTTACGGACAGGGGCAAACCTACGAGCAGTACTTC
TRBJ2-2,TRBD2,TRBV5-1,few,CASSPGGLAGPGGELFF,TGCGCCAGCAGCCCGGGGGGACTAGCGGGACCCGGCGGGGAGCTGTTTTTT
TRBJ2-3,TRBD2,TRBV11-2,few,CASSFGTSAPAQYF,TGTGCCAGCAGCTTCGGGACTAGCGCCCCAGCGCAGTATTTT
TRBJ2-5,TRBD2,TRBV30,few,CAWSSGREETQYF,TGTGCCTGGAGTTCAGGGAGGGAGGAGACCCAGTACTTC
TRBJ2-5,TRBD2,TRBV7-9,few,CASSLVALSVAGVTETQYF,TGTGCCAGCAGCTTAGTGGCCCTGTCAGTCGCGGGGGTGACAGAGACCCAGTACTTC
TRBJ2-7,TRBD1,TRBV18,few,CASSPQGAQYF,TGTGCCAGCTCACCACAGGGGGCACAGTACTTC
TRBJ1-2,.,TRBV20-1,.,CSARGRQDTNYGYTF,TGCAGTGCTAGGGGTCGGCAGGATACTAACTATGGCTACACCTTC
TRBJ1-1,.,TRBV11-1,few,CASSLAAPGSTEAFF,TGTGCCAGCAGCTTAGCAGCACCGGGGTCCACTGAAGCTTTCTTT
TRBJ1-3,.,TRBV10-2,few,CASSEWGGAGNTIYF,TGCGCCAGCAGTGAATGGGGGGGAGCCGGAAACACCATATATTTT
TRBJ2-7,.,TRBV7-8,.,CASSLVVSSEQYF,TGTGCCAGCAGCTTAGTTGTATCGAGCGAGCAGTACTTC
TRBJ1-1,TRBD1,TRBV6-6,.,CASRTGEGAFF,TGTGCCAGCAGGACAGGGGAGGGGGCTTTCTTT
TRBJ1-2,.,TRBV7-2,.,CASSLGRGNYGYTF,TGTGCCAGCAGCCTGGGGAGGGGTAACTATGGCTACACCTTC
TRBJ1-1,.,TRBV3-1,few,CASSQRPTTEAFF,TGTGCCAGCAGCCAAAGGCCTACCACTGAAGCTTTCTTT
TRBJ1-5,.,TRBV15,few,CATSRDQRRGGFQPQHF,TGTGCCACCAGCAGAGATCAAAGGCGAGGGGGGTTTCAGCCCCAGCATTTT
TRBJ2-1,.,TRBV29-1,.,CSVDRGGRNEQFF,TGCAGCGTTGACAGGGGTGGTAGGAATGAGCAGTTCTTC
TRBJ1-2,TRBD1,TRBV5-1,few,CASSSSRPGQRIYGYTF,TGCGCCAGCAGCTCATCCCGTCCGGGACAGCGGATCTATGGCTACACCTTC
TRBJ2-5,.,TRBV5-1,few,CASRIPSSSGQETQYF,TGCGCCAGCAGGATTCCTTCTTCGAGCGGCCAAGAGACCCAGTACTTC
TRBJ2-1,.,TRBV15,.,CASSTRGMYNEQFF,TGTGCCTCTTCGACTAGAGGCATGTACAATGAGCAGTTCTTC
TRBJ1-2,.,TRBV27,few,CASSSFLRGDYGYTF,TGTGCCAGCAGTTCCTTCCTTAGGGGGGACTATGGCTACACCTTC